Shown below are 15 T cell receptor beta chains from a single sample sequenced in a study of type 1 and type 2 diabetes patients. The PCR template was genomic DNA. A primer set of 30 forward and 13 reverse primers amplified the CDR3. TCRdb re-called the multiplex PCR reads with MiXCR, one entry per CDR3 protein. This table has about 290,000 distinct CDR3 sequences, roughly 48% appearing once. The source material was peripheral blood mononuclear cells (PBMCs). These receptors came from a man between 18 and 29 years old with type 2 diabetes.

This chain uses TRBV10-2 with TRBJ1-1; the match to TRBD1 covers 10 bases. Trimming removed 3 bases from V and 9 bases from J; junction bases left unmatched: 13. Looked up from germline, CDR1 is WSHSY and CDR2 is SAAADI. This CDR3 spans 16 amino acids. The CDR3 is CASSDRRTGGILQAFF. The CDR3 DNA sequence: TGCGCCAGCAGTGACAGGAGGACAGGGGGGATTCTTCAAGCTTTCTTT.

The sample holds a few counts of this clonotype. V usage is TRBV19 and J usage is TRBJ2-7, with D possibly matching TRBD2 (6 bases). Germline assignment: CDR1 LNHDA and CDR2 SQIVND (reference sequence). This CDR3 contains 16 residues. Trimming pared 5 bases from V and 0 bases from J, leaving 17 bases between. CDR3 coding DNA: TGTGCCAGTAGTCTTTCCCTGGGGAGGAGCTCCTACGAGCAGTACTTC. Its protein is CASSLSLGRSSYEQYF.

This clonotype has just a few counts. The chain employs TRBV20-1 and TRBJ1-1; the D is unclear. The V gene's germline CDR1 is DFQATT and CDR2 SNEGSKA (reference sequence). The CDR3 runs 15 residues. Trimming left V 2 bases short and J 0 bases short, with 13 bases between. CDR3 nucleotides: TGCAGTGCTAGATCCTACCTTCCCCTGAACACTGAAGCTTTCTTT. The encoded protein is CSARSYLPLNTEAFF.

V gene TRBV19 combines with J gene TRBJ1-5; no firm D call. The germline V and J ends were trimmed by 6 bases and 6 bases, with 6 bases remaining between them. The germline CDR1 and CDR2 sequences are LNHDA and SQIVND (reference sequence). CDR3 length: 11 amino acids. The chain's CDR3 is CASSPTQPQHF. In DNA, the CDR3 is TGTGCCAGTAGCCCAACTCAGCCCCAGCATTTT.

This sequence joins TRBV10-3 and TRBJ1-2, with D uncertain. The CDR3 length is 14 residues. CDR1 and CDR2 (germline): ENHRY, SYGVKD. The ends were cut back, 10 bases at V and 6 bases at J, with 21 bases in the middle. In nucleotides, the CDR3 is TGTGCCACAGCCACCAGTGTGCCTCTGAATGGCTACACCTTC. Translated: CATATSVPLNGYTF.

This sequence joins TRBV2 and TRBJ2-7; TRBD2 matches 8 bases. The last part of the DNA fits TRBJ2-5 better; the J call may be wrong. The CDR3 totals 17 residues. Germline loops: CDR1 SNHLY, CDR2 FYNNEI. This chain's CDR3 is CASSYHGGSGDGKTQYF. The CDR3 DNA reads TGTGCCAGCAGCTACCACGGTGGTAGCGGGGATGGAAAGACCCAGTACTTC.

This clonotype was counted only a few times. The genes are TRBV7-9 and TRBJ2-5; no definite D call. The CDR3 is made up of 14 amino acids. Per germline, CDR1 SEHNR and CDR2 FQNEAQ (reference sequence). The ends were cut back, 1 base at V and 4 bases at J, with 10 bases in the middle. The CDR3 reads CASSLVDMRETQYF. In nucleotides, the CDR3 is TGTGCCAGCAGCTTAGTCGACATGCGAGAGACCCAGTACTTC.

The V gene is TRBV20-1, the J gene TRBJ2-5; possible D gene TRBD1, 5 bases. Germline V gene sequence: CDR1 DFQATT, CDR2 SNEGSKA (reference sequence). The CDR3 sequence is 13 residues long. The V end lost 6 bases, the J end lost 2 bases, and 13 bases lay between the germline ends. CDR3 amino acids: CSAKLTGQETQYF. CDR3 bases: TGCAGTGCCAAACTAACAGGACAAGAGACCCAGTACTTC.

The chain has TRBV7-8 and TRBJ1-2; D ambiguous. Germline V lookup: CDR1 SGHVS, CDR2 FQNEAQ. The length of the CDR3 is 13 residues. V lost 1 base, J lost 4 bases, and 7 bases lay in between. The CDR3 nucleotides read TGTGCCAGCAGCTTAGTGGAAACCTATGGCTACACCTTC. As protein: CASSLVETYGYTF.

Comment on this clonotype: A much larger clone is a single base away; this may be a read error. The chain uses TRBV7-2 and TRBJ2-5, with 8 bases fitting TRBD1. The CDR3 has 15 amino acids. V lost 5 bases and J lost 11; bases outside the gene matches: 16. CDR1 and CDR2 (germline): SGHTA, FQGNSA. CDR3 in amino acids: CASSAWTGTGNEQYF. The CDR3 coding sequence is TGTGCCAGCAGCGCATGGACAGGGACCGGTAATGAGCAGTACTTC.

The chain's CDR3 is CASSDESREQETQYF. The CDR3 region has the DNA TGTGCCAGCAGTGACGAATCCCGGGAGCAAGAGACCCAGTACTTC. The chain carries TRBV25-1 and TRBJ2-5, with a possible D match to TRBD2 (6 bases). The CDR3 is 15 residues long. The ends were cut back, 3 bases at V and 2 bases at J, with 13 bases in the middle. The V gene's germline CDR1 is MGHDK and CDR2 SYGVNS. The full variable domain, completed using reference TRBV25-1 and TRBJ2-5, is EADIYQTPRYLVIGTGKKITLECSQTMGHDKMYWYQQDPGMELHLIHYSYGVNSTEKGDLSSESTVSRIRTEHFPLTLESARPSHTSQYLCASSDESREQETQYFGPGTRLLVL.

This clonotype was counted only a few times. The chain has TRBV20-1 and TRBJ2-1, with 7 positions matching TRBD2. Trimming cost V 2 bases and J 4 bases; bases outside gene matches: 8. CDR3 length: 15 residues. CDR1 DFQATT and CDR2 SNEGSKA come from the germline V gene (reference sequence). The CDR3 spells CSARLGGVGYNEQFF. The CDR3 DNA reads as TGCAGTGCTAGACTGGGGGGGGTAGGTTACAATGAGCAGTTCTTC.

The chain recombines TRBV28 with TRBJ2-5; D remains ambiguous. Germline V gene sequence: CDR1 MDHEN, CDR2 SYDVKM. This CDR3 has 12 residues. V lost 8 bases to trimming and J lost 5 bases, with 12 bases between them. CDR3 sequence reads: CASGSFGETQYF. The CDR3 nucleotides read TGTGCCAGCGGTTCTTTCGGGGAGACCCAGTACTTC.

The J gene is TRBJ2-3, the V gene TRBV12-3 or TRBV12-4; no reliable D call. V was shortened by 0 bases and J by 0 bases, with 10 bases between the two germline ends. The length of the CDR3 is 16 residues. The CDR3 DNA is TGTGCCAGCAGTTTAGCGGCTGGGCCTAGCACAGATACGCAGTATTTT. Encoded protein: CASSLAAGPSTDTQYF.

CDR3: CSVASGTGHNEQFF. The CDR3 region has the DNA TGCAGCGTGGCATCCGGGACAGGGCACAATGAGCAGTTCTTC. The rearrangement uses TRBV29-1 and TRBJ2-1; 9 bases align to TRBD1. CDR3 length: 14 residues. From germline, CDR1 is SQVTM and CDR2 ANQGSEA. The trim removed 6 bases at V and 5 bases at J, leaving 8 bases unmatched.